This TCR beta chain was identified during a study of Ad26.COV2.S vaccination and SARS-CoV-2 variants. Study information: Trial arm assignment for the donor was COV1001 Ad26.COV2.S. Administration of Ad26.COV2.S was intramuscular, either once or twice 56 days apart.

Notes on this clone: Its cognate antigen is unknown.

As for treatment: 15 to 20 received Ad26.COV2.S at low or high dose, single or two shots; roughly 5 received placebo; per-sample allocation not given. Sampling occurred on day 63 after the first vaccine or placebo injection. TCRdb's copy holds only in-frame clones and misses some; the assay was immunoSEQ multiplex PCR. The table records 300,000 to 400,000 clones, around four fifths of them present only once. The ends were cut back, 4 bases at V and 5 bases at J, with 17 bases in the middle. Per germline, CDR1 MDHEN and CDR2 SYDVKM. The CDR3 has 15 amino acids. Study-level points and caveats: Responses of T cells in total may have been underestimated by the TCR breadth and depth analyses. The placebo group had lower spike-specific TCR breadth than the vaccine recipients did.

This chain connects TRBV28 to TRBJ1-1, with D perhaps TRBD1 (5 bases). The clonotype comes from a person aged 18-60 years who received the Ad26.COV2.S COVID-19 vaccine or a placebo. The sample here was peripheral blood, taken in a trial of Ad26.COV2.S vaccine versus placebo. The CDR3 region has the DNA TGTGCCAGCAGTTCCGGAACAGGCCTACGAACTGAAGCTTTCTTT. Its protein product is CASSSGTGLRTEAFF.